This T cell receptor beta chain was obtained from a study of early T cells in non-severe SARS-CoV-2 infection (TCRdb year 2021). For the study in its entirety: Because TCR sequencing was done on bulk RNA from unsorted whole blood, the alpha and beta chains could not be paired.

The library was built by means of 5' RACE. Sequencer: NextSeq 500. To correct for sequencing error and PCR bias, the TCR library protocol tagged individual cDNA molecules with unique molecular identifiers. TCR alpha and beta chains were both sequenced, and the abundances of alpha and beta sequences in each sample were closely correlated with each other. For the original study's pipeline: Decombinator V4 was used to annotate the V gene, J gene and CDR3 of the TCR sequences. TCRs were defined as expanded if a significant change between any two time points was detected under a Poisson model with p below 0.0001. Abundances of TCRs were expressed as counts per million after normalisation to the total number of TCRs sequenced in each sample. TRAV1-2 paired with TRAJ12, TRAJ20 or TRAJ33 defined MAIT TCRs, while TRAV10 paired with TRAJ18 defined iNKT TCRs. VDJdb, accessed 1 November 2021, was searched for CMV, EBV and SARS-CoV-2 annotated TCRs, excluding TCRs annotated for multiple antigens. TCRdb's own reprocessing of the public reads used fastp at Q25 and MiXCR and kept productive beta chains. Each CDR3 protein appears once, grouped with its most common genes and DNA. The V and J calls and clone size are TCRdb's, not the authors'. This sample is represented by 65,000 to 95,000 distinct CDR3 sequences; roughly 13% of them were singletons. Together, the top ten hold 11% of the sample.

The germline V gene sets CDR1 to LGHNA and CDR2 to YNFKEQ. From cysteine to phenylalanine, the CDR3 is 14 amino acids long. Only CDR3 DNA is held: 42 bases, read in frame from base 1. Deletion took 4 bases off V and 3 bases off J, with a span of 10 bases between the germline ends. This clonotype has only a few counts. Its antigen remains unidentified. Base qualities are not provided; no much larger clone lies one nucleotide away. A case-control design nested within a healthcare worker cohort in London, UK, was used, with weekly nasopharyngeal swab PCR tests and blood sampling performed. Healthcare workers were recruited between 23 and 31 March 2020, during the week of the UK lockdown, and were followed weekly for up to roughly 15 weeks. The full study reports these points: VDJdb matching was skewed toward anti-spike CD8 responses and likely underestimated virus-specific expansions by missing private and CD4 specificities.

The sequenced material came from whole blood. Recombination linked TRBV4-2 to TRBJ1-3, with no confidently assigned D gene. The TCR sequence derives from an adult who was a healthcare worker with PCR-confirmed SARS-CoV-2 infection or an uninfected control (not recorded which). The DNA reads TGTGCCAGCAGCCCCGACACGGTTGGAAACACCATATATTTT. Translated, it reads CASSPDTVGNTIYF.